This TCR beta chain was profiled in a study of STAT5B mutations in CD4+ large granular lymphocyte leukemia. Study-level findings and limits: No patients shared main leukemic clonotypes, though roughly 27% appeared at low frequency elsewhere. CD4-sorted patient repertoires seemed more clonal than healthy CD4+ repertoires. TRBV06-family usage was enriched in top patient clones (8/27) versus controls (2/35).

The data were produced by immunoSEQ multiplex PCR, yet TCRdb's version contains in-frame clones alone and is incomplete. This sample has about 30,000 clones; around 80% occur once, and the top ten carry roughly 2%. Healthy controls were blood donor buffy coats. Germline CDR1 DFQATT, CDR2 SNEGSKA (reference sequence). This CDR3 has 11 amino acids. V gave up 1 base and J gave up 4 bases, with 5 bases separating them. Details on this clone: As yet, its antigen is unknown.

The chain couples TRBV20-1 to TRBJ2-7, with D perhaps TRBD2 (5 bases). The specimen was CD4+ T cells from blood buffy coats. The clonotype comes from a human donor in good health. CDR3 loop: CSARGRYEQYF. The CDR3 coding sequence is TGCAGTGCTAGAGGGAGGTACGAGCAGTACTTC.